Below, 13 T cell receptor beta chains from the same sample are listed, as sequenced in a study of T-cell memory formation after mild COVID-19. One entry per CDR3 protein results from TCRdb running MiXCR on the 5' RACE reads. Among a few hundred thousand distinct CDR3 sequences listed, 7% to 10% were seen once. Sequences were obtained from PBMCs or a T cell subset sorted from them (not recorded which). The receptors shown here come from a man aged 18 to 35 who had mild COVID-19 (a few samples of this study predate the infection). Cell type and time point are not known.

The rearrangement joins TRBV5-6 to TRBJ2-6; D gene uncertain. Trimming stripped 0 bases from V and 0 bases from J, with 7 bases between. This CDR3 region has 16 residues. CDR1 is SGHDT and CDR2 is YYEEEE in the germline V gene. CDR3: CASSLEQHSGANVLTF. As DNA, the CDR3 is TGTGCCAGCAGCTTGGAACAGCACTCTGGGGCCAACGTCCTGACTTTC.

The rearrangement links TRBV5-1 to TRBJ2-7, with D perhaps TRBD1 (6 bases). This CDR3 has 13 amino acids. Germline V lookup: CDR1 SGHRS, CDR2 YFSETQ. The germline V and J ends were trimmed by 7 bases and 2 bases, with 13 bases remaining between them. The CDR3 sequence: CASSRQETYEQYF. CDR3 nucleotide sequence: TGCGCCAGCTCGAGACAGGAGACCTACGAGCAGTACTTC.

This clonotype showed up many times. The chain's CDR3 is CASTPGGIDTEAFF. The CDR3 bases are TGTGCCAGCACCCCCGGGGGGATAGACACTGAAGCTTTCTTT. The J gene is TRBJ1-1, the V gene TRBV27; tentatively, D is TRBD1 (5 bases). Trimming shortened V by 7 bases and J by 3 bases, and 15 bases separated the two germline ends. The CDR3 is made up of 14 amino acids. CDR1 is MNHEY, CDR2 SMNVEV, per germline (reference sequence).

The chain combines TRBV7-2 with TRBJ2-3; a possible D gene is TRBD2 (7 bases). Germline CDR1 and CDR2: SGHTA and FQGNSA. The CDR3 contains 16 residues. Trimming stripped 2 bases from V and 6 bases from J, with 18 bases between. CDR3 DNA sequence: TGTGCCAGCAGCTTAAGGCGGGGGCCGACCAAGGATACGCAGTATTTT. Its protein product is CASSLRRGPTKDTQYF. Drawing the rest from reference TRBV7-2 and TRBJ2-3, the complete variable domain is GAGVSQSPSNKVTEKGKDVELRCDPISGHTALYWYRQSLGQGLEFLIYFQGNSAPDKSGLPSDRFSAERTGGSVSTLTIQRTQQEDSAVYLCASSLRRGPTKDTQYFGPGTRLTVL.

This chain connects TRBV6-1 to TRBJ2-3, with 9 bases that match TRBD2. Germline-derived CDR1 and CDR2 are MNHNS and SASEGT. The CDR3 totals 14 residues. V dropped 6 bases and J dropped 4; count of bases not matched to a gene: 5. The CDR3 region is CASRVAGDPDTQYF. The DNA of the CDR3 is TGTGCCAGCAGGGTAGCGGGAGACCCAGATACGCAGTATTTT.

This clonotype was counted a few times. The junction shows a germline mismatch at one end, possibly a read error. This chain joins TRBV7-2 and TRBJ2-7; unclear D gene. The CDR3 sequence is 9 residues long. Germline-derived CDR1 and CDR2 are SGHTA and FQGNSA. The CDR3 DNA reads as TGTGCCAACTCCCACGAGCAGTACTTC. Its translation is CANSHEQYF.

The V gene is TRBV4-2, the J gene TRBJ2-1; TRBD2 aligns across 11 bases. Germline V gene lookup returns CDR1 LGHNA and CDR2 YNFKEQ. The CDR3 sequence is 14 residues long. The J segment lost 6 bases and the V segment lost 3 bases, leaving 1 base of the junction unmatched. The chain's CDR3 is CASSHGLAGNEQFF. DNA of the CDR3: TGTGCCAGCAGCCACGGACTAGCGGGCAATGAGCAGTTCTTC.

In this sample, this clonotype turned up many times. The gene calls are TRBV5-6 and TRBJ2-7; D ambiguous. Germline V CDR1 and CDR2: SGHDT, YYEEEE. The length of the CDR3 is 15 residues. Deletions cut 1 base from V and 0 bases from J, with 11 bases between. DNA for the CDR3: TGTGCCAGCAGCTTGCTAGTAAAGAGCTCCTACGAGCAGTACTTC. Translation: CASSLLVKSSYEQYF.

This clonotype was seen a handful of times. The chain is built from TRBV7-9 and TRBJ2-1, with 7 bases lining up with TRBD2. This CDR3 spans 16 amino acids. Germline loops: CDR1 SEHNR, CDR2 FQNEAQ (reference sequence). V lost 8 bases and J lost 0; bases outside the gene matches: 10. The CDR3 nucleotides are TGTGCCAGCCCCCTGGGGCGGGGGAGCTCCTACAATGAGCAGTTCTTC. It specifies CASPLGRGSSYNEQFF. The entire variable domain, with the rest obtained from reference TRBV7-9 and TRBJ2-1, is as follows: DTGVSQNPRHKITKRGQNVTFRCDPISEHNRLYWYRQTLGQGPEFLTYFQNEAQLEKSRLLSDRFSAERPKGSFSTLEIQRTEQGDSAMYLCASPLGRGSSYNEQFFGPGTRLTVL.

The rearrangement uses TRBV6-5 and TRBJ1-4; D gene unclear. In germline, CDR1 is MNHEY, CDR2 SVGAGI. The CDR3 is 16 residues long. Trimming took off 0 bases at V and 5 bases at J, with 13 bases between the two ends. The DNA for the CDR3 is TGTGCCAGCAGTTACTCGAAAGTAGGGCAGAATGAAAAACTGTTTTTT. This encodes CASSYSKVGQNEKLFF.

This clonotype was seen a few times. This chain joins TRBV20-1 and TRBJ2-1; the match to TRBD2 covers 10 bases. V lost 4 bases, J lost 3 bases, and 3 bases stayed unmatched. From germline, CDR1 is DFQATT and CDR2 SNEGSKA (reference sequence). The CDR3 is made up of 14 amino acids. CDR3: CSAISSGGYNEQFF. The CDR3 region has the DNA TGCAGTGCTATTTCTAGCGGGGGCTACAATGAGCAGTTCTTC.

As regards this clonotype: A much larger clone differs by one base, so this may be a read error. The chain uses TRBV5-1 and TRBJ1-2; D ambiguous. Germline V lookup: CDR1 SGHRS, CDR2 YFSETQ. The CDR3 is made up of 13 amino acids. CDR3 residues: CASSFSANDGYTF. CDR3 nucleotides: TGCGCCAGCAGCTTCTCAGCTAACGATGGCTACACCTTC.

In this sample, this clonotype turned up a few times. This sequence joins TRBV24-1 and TRBJ2-1, with D unresolved. V was pared by 9 bases and J by 6 bases, with 11 bases between. This CDR3 comprises 12 residues. Germline V gene data show CDR1 as KGHDR and CDR2 as SFDVKD. The CDR3 spells CATGSRRNEQFF. The CDR3 DNA follows: TGTGCCACCGGGTCCCGGCGCAATGAGCAGTTCTTC.